This T cell receptor beta chain was identified in a study of technical replicates of blood from several donors (dated by TCRdb to 2017 to 2019). The library was prepared using the immunoSEQ multiplex PCR assay. TCRdb took this table from immuneACCESS and kept in-frame rearrangements with V and J called. Such tables lack part of the clones; where checked against another copy, unresolved V genes explain under half of the gap, and the rest is unexplained. For this sample the table gives under 110,000 clones, of which around 96% were detected only once. The ten largest clones add up to approximately 0.2% of the sample. A word on this clone: Its antigen remains undetermined. No qualities accompany the bases; no much larger clone lies one base away.

The CDR3, cysteine through phenylalanine, is 14 amino acids long. Just CDR3 DNA is preserved here, 42 bases in frame from base 1. From a lookup of the germline V gene, CDR1 and CDR2 are KGHSH and LQKENI. V loses 6 bases of germline sequence and J loses 2 bases, and the interval between the two ends is 13 bases. The sequence derives from a human donor in good health. The sequence joins TRBV18 to TRBJ1-1, and TRBD1 may be the D gene, going by 5 matching bases. Source material: T cells isolated from PBMCs. CDR3 sequence: CASSRTQSNTEAFF. The DNA sequence is given as TGTGCCAGCTCGCGGACACAAAGCAACACTGAAGCTTTCTTT. The full variable domain, with segments outside the CDR3 supplied by the reference TRBV18 and TRBJ1-1 proteins, appears as NAGVMQNPRHLVRRRGQEARLRCSPMKGHSHVYWYRQLPEEGLKFMVYLQKENIIDESGMPKERFSAEFPKEGPSILRIQQVVRGDSAAYFCASSRTQSNTEAFFGQGTRLTVV.